The clone carrying this T cell receptor (beta chain) was seen more than once but under ten times. This record belongs to a study of T cells after yellow fever vaccination. About the research overall: Libraries from low-cell-number fractions were prepared with the SMART-Seq v4 Ultra Low Input RNA kit.

TCRdb re-analysed the 5' RACE reads in MiXCR, keeping a single row per CDR3 protein. The table includes more than 350,000 distinct CDR3 sequences, around 10% detected once. V shed 3 bases and J shed 10 bases, with 12 bases lying between them. The CDR3 loop spans 11 amino acids. The germline CDR1 and CDR2 sequences are DFQATT and SNEGSKA (reference sequence). This rearrangement joins TRBV20-1 to TRBJ1-1; the D gene is possibly TRBD1 (6 bases). This receptor was identified in a man aged 18 to 35 who received the YFV17D yellow fever vaccine. This sample comprised PBMCs, obtained on the day of the first yellow fever vaccination. CDR3 bases: TGCAGTGCTAGCAAGTCGACAGGAGCTTTCTTT. It encodes CSASKSTGAFF.